These 30 T cell receptor beta chains were sequenced from one sample in a study of blood T cell repertoires in COVID-19. Assay used: immunoSEQ multiplex PCR; TCRdb lists only in-frame clones, some missing. The repertoire holds approximately 97,000 clones, about nine tenths seen once, with 1.7% in the top ten. The sequenced sample consisted of peripheral blood. These receptors came from a man between 60 and 75 years old with acute or convalescent COVID-19.

The chain uses TRBV6-4 and TRBJ1-2, with 8 bases aligning to TRBD1. CDR3 size: 16 residues. The germline gives CDR1 MRHNA, CDR2 SNTAGT. The junction had 10 bases not matched to a gene; V was cut back by 3 bases and J by 4 bases. The CDR3 bases are TGTGCCAGCAGTGAGTTGGGGGACAGGTCGAGCTATGGCTACACCTTC. It translates to CASSELGDRSSYGYTF.

This clone was counted once. J is TRBJ1-6 and V is TRBV18; 10 bases align to TRBD1. Germline V CDR1 and CDR2: KGHSH, LQKENI. The V segment lost 3 bases and the J segment 10 bases; nucleotides outside the gene matches: 6. The length of the CDR3 is 15 residues. The CDR3 sequence is CASSPSGQGLSPLHF. In DNA form, the CDR3 reads TGTGCCAGCTCACCTTCGGGACAGGGGTTATCACCCCTCCACTTT.

The count of this clone is one. This chain connects TRBV19 to TRBJ1-4, with D possibly matching TRBD1 (6 bases). This CDR3 is built from 13 residues. The germline V gene encodes CDR1 LNHDA and CDR2 SQIVND (reference sequence). Trimming pared 4 bases from V and 5 bases from J, leaving 8 bases between. The CDR3 DNA is TGTGCCAGTAGTAACAGGGCAAATGAAAAACTGTTTTTT. It codes for CASSNRANEKLFF.

The V gene is TRBV24-1, the J gene TRBJ2-1; unclear D gene. This CDR3 contains 13 residues. Germline values: CDR1 KGHDR, CDR2 SFDVKD. V was cut by 4 bases and J by 4 bases, with 7 bases left in between. The CDR3 region is CATSETGYNEQFF. The CDR3 coding sequence is TGTGCCACCAGTGAAACCGGGTACAATGAGCAGTTCTTC.

The rearrangement uses TRBV9 and TRBJ1-2; D not certain. The CDR3 is 13 residues long. The V end lost 0 bases, the J end lost 2 bases, and 5 bases lay between the germline ends. Germline assignment: CDR1 SGDLS and CDR2 YYNGEE. The CDR3, as DNA: TGTGCCAGCAGCGTAGAACAGAACTATGGCTACACCTTC. Its translation: CASSVEQNYGYTF. Complete variable domain (other parts from reference TRBV9 and TRBJ1-2): DSGVTQTPKHLITATGQRVTLRCSPRSGDLSVYWYQQSLDQGLQFLIQYYNGEERAKGNILERFSAQQFPDLHSELNLSSLELGDSALYFCASSVEQNYGYTFGSGTRLTVV.

The V and J genes are TRBV28 and TRBJ1-2; D may be TRBD1 (6 bases). This CDR3 spans 14 amino acids. Trimming removed 3 bases from V and 5 bases from J, with 13 bases in between. Germline-derived CDR1 and CDR2 are MDHEN and SYDVKM. The DNA of the CDR3 is TGTGCCAGCAGTTTTGGGGGCCTCGGGTATGGCTACACCTTC. It yields the protein CASSFGGLGYGYTF.

V usage is TRBV6-5 and J usage is TRBJ1-1; perhaps TRBD1 as D (5 bases). In germline, CDR1 is MNHEY, CDR2 SVGAGI. The CDR3 runs 13 residues. Deletions cut 6 bases from V and 2 bases from J, with 10 bases between. CDR3 sequence (DNA): TGTGCCAGCAGACCAGGACAAAACACTGAAGCTTTCTTT. Protein: CASRPGQNTEAFF.

The chain combines TRBV11-2 with TRBJ1-3; D perhaps matches TRBD1 (5 bases). Trimming removed 0 bases at V and 0 bases at J, with 6 bases between. The CDR3 covers 15 residues. From germline, CDR1 is SGHAT and CDR2 FQNNGV. The CDR3 region is CASSLEGHSGNTIYF. In nucleotides, the CDR3 is TGTGCCAGCAGCTTAGAGGGGCACTCTGGAAACACCATATATTTT.

The gene calls are TRBV7-9 and TRBJ1-5; 12 nucleotides match TRBD1. The CDR3 runs 17 residues. CDR1 and CDR2 from the germline V gene are SEHNR and FQNEAQ (reference sequence). Trimming at V came to 5 bases and at J to 3 bases, leaving 8 bases not matched to a gene. DNA for the CDR3: TGTGCCAGCAGCCCGGGACAGGGGGCGAGGAACAATCAGCCCCAGCATTTT. As protein: CASSPGQGARNNQPQHF.

V gene TRBV30 combines with J gene TRBJ1-2; a weak D match, TRBD1 (6 bases). The V end was cut by 8 bases, the J end by 0 bases, with 16 bases between. The germline V gene has CDR1 GTSNPN and CDR2 SVGIG (reference sequence). The CDR3 runs to 14 residues. The CDR3 loop reads CAGGGRLANYGYTF. The CDR3, as DNA: TGTGCCGGTGGGGGCAGGTTAGCTAACTATGGCTACACCTTC.

J is TRBJ2-7 and V is TRBV11-2; TRBD1 agrees at 9 bases. Germline-derived CDR1 and CDR2 are SGHAT and FQNNGV. This CDR3 contains 11 residues. The V and J ends lost 5 bases and 12 bases, in that order; junction bases with no gene match: 5. CDR3 in DNA: TGTGCCAGCAGCGGAGGGACAGGGTGGTACTTC. Translation: CASSGGTGWYF. Drawing the rest from reference TRBV11-2 and TRBJ2-7, the complete variable domain is EAGVAQSPRYKIIEKRQSVAFWCNPISGHATLYWYQQILGQGPKLLIQFQNNGVVDDSQLPKDRFSAERLKGVDSTLKIQPAKLEDSAVYLCASSGGTGWYFGPGTRLTVT.

V gene TRBV5-5 combines with J gene TRBJ2-2; no firm D call. Germline CDR1 and CDR2: SGHKS and YYEKEE (reference sequence). V lost 0 bases and J 1 base, leaving 7 bases between the germline ends. The CDR3 sequence is 15 residues long. In nucleotides, the CDR3 is TGTGCCAGCAGCTTGGATCCGGGGAACACCGGGGAGCTGTTTTTT. Its protein product is CASSLDPGNTGELFF. Using reference TRBV5-5 and TRBJ2-2 for the parts outside the CDR3, the full variable domain is DAGVTQSPTHLIKTRGQQVTLRCSPISGHKSVSWYQQVLGQGPQFIFQYYEKEERGRGNFPDRFSARQFPNYSSELNVNALLLGDSALYLCASSLDPGNTGELFFGEGSRLTVL.

The V and J genes are TRBV5-1 and TRBJ1-1; the D gene is possibly TRBD1 (6 bases). The CDR3 is 15 residues long. From germline, CDR1 is SGHRS and CDR2 YFSETQ. V shed 4 bases and J shed 3 bases, with 16 bases lying between them. CDR3 coding DNA: TGCGCCAGCAGCCCGAGAGATACAGGGCACACTGAAGCTTTCTTT. This sequence encodes CASSPRDTGHTEAFF. Looking up the rest from reference TRBV5-1 and TRBJ1-1 gives the full variable domain: KAGVTQTPRYLIKTRGQQVTLSCSPISGHRSVSWYQQTPGQGLQFLFEYFSETQRNKGNFPGRFSGRQFSNSRSEMNVSTLELGDSALYLCASSPRDTGHTEAFFGQGTRLTVV.

The V call is TRBV5-1, the J call TRBJ1-1; possible D gene TRBD1, 6 bases. The CDR3 is 14 amino acids. V was pared by 5 bases and J by 4 bases, with 15 bases between. In germline, CDR1 is SGHRS, CDR2 YFSETQ. The CDR3 loop is CASRSQGESTEAFF. In nucleotides, the CDR3 is TGCGCCAGCAGGTCACAGGGAGAGAGCACTGAAGCTTTCTTT. Filled out from reference TRBV5-1 and TRBJ1-1, the complete variable domain reads KAGVTQTPRYLIKTRGQQVTLSCSPISGHRSVSWYQQTPGQGLQFLFEYFSETQRNKGNFPGRFSGRQFSNSRSEMNVSTLELGDSALYLCASRSQGESTEAFFGQGTRLTVV.

The chain carries TRBV2 and TRBJ2-7; 9 nucleotides align to TRBD2. Per the germline V gene, CDR1 is SNHLY and CDR2 is FYNNEI. Trimming at V came to 6 bases and at J to 6 bases, leaving 12 bases not matched to a gene. CDR3 length equals 15 residues. The CDR3 DNA sequence: TGTGCCAGCAGCGACCAGGGACTAGCAGGAGCCGAGCAGTACTTC. Translating gives CASSDQGLAGAEQYF.

V usage is TRBV10-1 and J usage is TRBJ2-5; a weak D match, TRBD2 (6 bases). The V gene lost 5 bases and the J gene lost 4 bases, with 11 bases spanning the gap. The CDR3 covers 13 residues. Germline V gives CDR1 WNHNN, CDR2 SYGVQD (reference sequence). The DNA for the CDR3 is TGCGCCAGCAGTCCGACTAGGAGAGAGACCCAGTACTTC. Its translation is CASSPTRRETQYF.

The gene calls are TRBV5-4 and TRBJ2-2; 9 positions agree with TRBD1. Losses at the gene ends were 5 bases for V and 0 bases for J; bases not matched to a gene: 5. The CDR3 runs 16 residues. CDR1 is SGHNT and CDR2 is YYREEE in the germline V gene (reference sequence). The DNA of the CDR3 is TGTGCCAGCAGGCCTGACAGGGGGTCGAACACCGGGGAGCTGTTTTTT. Its protein product is CASRPDRGSNTGELFF.

The chain recombines TRBV19 with TRBJ1-1; 8 bases align to TRBD1. V was clipped by 6 bases and J by 3 bases; unmatched bases: 6. The CDR3 covers 14 residues. Germline loops: CDR1 LNHDA, CDR2 SQIVND (reference sequence). CDR3 coding DNA: TGTGCCAGTAGGAAGACAGGGGATTACACTGAAGCTTTCTTT. Amino acids: CASRKTGDYTEAFF.

This rearrangement joins TRBV7-2 to TRBJ2-3, with D possibly TRBD1 on 6 matching bases. Germline loops: CDR1 SGHTA, CDR2 FQGNSA. There are 14 residues in the CDR3. V lost 5 bases, J lost 0 bases, and 9 bases lay in between. In DNA form, the CDR3 reads TGTGCCAGCAGCCCCAGGGGAAGCACAGATACGCAGTATTTT. Translating it yields CASSPRGSTDTQYF. The full variable domain, with the rest looked up from reference TRBV7-2 and TRBJ2-3, is GAGVSQSPSNKVTEKGKDVELRCDPISGHTALYWYRQSLGQGLEFLIYFQGNSAPDKSGLPSDRFSAERTGGSVSTLTIQRTQQEDSAVYLCASSPRGSTDTQYFGPGTRLTVL.

The chain is built from TRBV5-4 and TRBJ2-2; TRBD2 matches 8 bases. Germline trimming cut 4 bases from V and 0 bases from J; bases unmatched to any gene: 8. This CDR3 is built from 17 residues. CDR1 and CDR2 from the germline V gene are SGHNT and YYREEE (reference sequence). The CDR3 loop reads CASSLGGVKTNTGELFF. CDR3 in DNA: TGTGCCAGCAGCCTCGGGGGGGTGAAGACGAACACCGGGGAGCTGTTTTTT.

The chain carries TRBV30 and TRBJ1-2; TRBD1 agrees at 9 bases. The J segment lost 2 bases and the V segment lost 0 bases, leaving 4 bases of the junction unmatched. Germline V gives CDR1 GTSNPN, CDR2 SVGIG (reference sequence). The CDR3 spans 15 residues. The CDR3 region has the DNA TGTGCCTGGAGTGTAGGGACAGGGAACAACTATGGCTACACCTTC. This translates into CAWSVGTGNNYGYTF.

This sequence joins TRBV5-1 and TRBJ1-2; D is unresolved. V gave up 4 bases and J gave up 4 bases, with 17 bases separating them. Germline V lookup: CDR1 SGHRS, CDR2 YFSETQ. This CDR3 has 15 amino acids. CDR3 sequence: CASSPSPGSPYGYTF. In DNA form, the CDR3 reads TGCGCCAGCAGCCCCTCCCCAGGCAGCCCCTATGGCTACACCTTC.

This clone appeared once. CDR3 residues: CASSLRQGRDGYTF. CDR3 nucleotide sequence: TGTGCCAGCAGCTTGAGGCAGGGGCGGGATGGCTACACCTTC. V is TRBV5-6 and J is TRBJ1-2; weak D call: TRBD1 (6 bases). Trimming left V 1 base short and J 6 bases short, with 13 bases between. Germline CDR1 reads SGHDT; CDR2 reads YYEEEE. The CDR3 is 14 residues long.

The genes are TRBV11-3 and TRBJ1-6; no firm D call. CDR1 and CDR2 from the germline V gene are SGHNT and YENEEA. This CDR3 has 13 residues. Trimming removed 1 base at V and 8 bases at J, with 6 bases between. The CDR3 nucleotides read TGTGCCAGCAGCTTAGGCCAGGATTCACCCCTCCACTTT. It yields the protein CASSLGQDSPLHF. Full variable domain (outside the CDR3, taken from reference TRBV11-3 and TRBJ1-6): EAGVVQSPRYKIIEKKQPVAFWCNPISGHNTLYWYLQNLGQGPELLIRYENEEAVDDSQLPKDRFSAERLKGVDSTLKIQPAELGDSAVYLCASSLGQDSPLHFGNGTRLTVT.

V is TRBV19 and J is TRBJ2-2, with D possibly matching TRBD1 (5 bases). Per germline, CDR1 LNHDA and CDR2 SQIVND (reference sequence). The V gene lost 5 bases and the J gene lost 2 bases, with 9 bases spanning the gap. This CDR3 comprises 14 residues. The CDR3 reads CASSLRENTGELFF. As DNA, the CDR3 is TGTGCCAGTAGTCTCAGGGAAAACACCGGGGAGCTGTTTTTT.

The chain employs TRBV2 and TRBJ2-5; 10 positions agree with TRBD1. The CDR3 runs 17 residues. The germline CDR1 and CDR2 sequences are SNHLY and FYNNEI. With 6 bases clipped from V and 2 bases from J, the junction kept 12 bases outside the gene matches. The chain's CDR3 is CASRVGQGGPGQETQYF. In nucleotides, the CDR3 is TGTGCCAGCAGGGTTGGACAGGGGGGACCCGGACAAGAGACCCAGTACTTC.

V and J are TRBV6-1 and TRBJ1-2; D gene ambiguous. Germline V gene lookup returns CDR1 MNHNS and CDR2 SASEGT. The CDR3 extends over 17 amino acids. V shed 3 bases and J shed 5 bases, with 22 bases lying between them. The CDR3 sequence is CASSEIHATQTHYGYTF. The CDR3 nucleotides read TGTGCCAGCAGTGAGATTCATGCGACCCAGACTCATTATGGCTACACCTTC.

This clone came up once. CDR3 sequence (DNA): TGTGCCAGCAGCCTTTCCGGCGGAGGAGCTTTCTTT. This translates into CASSLSGGGAFF. The rearrangement uses TRBV5-4 and TRBJ1-1, with D uncertain. The V end was cut by 4 bases, the J end by 10 bases, with 14 bases between. The CDR3 covers 12 residues. Germline lookup yields CDR1 SGHNT and CDR2 YYREEE (reference sequence).

The chain carries TRBV19 and TRBJ1-1, with D perhaps matching TRBD1 (6 bases). The V gene lost 7 bases and the J gene lost 0 bases, with 15 bases spanning the gap. There are 15 residues in the CDR3. Germline V gene sequence: CDR1 LNHDA, CDR2 SQIVND (reference sequence). CDR3 bases: TGTGCCAGTACCTCCGGGACAAGGTTGAACACTGAAGCTTTCTTT. It encodes CASTSGTRLNTEAFF.

CDR3 loop: CASSIQGPGNTIYF. The CDR3 bases are TGTGCCAGCAGCATACAGGGCCCTGGAAACACCATATATTTT. The rearrangement links TRBV3-1 (or the pseudogene TRBV3-2) to TRBJ1-3; tentatively, D is TRBD1 (6 bases). This CDR3 comprises 14 residues. CDR1 is LGHDT, CDR2 YNNKEL, per germline (reference sequence). The V gene lost 5 bases and the J gene lost 2 bases, with 10 bases spanning the gap.